The 30 T cell receptor beta chains below come from one sample, sequenced in a study of T-cell memory formation after mild COVID-19. Using its own MiXCR run on the 5' RACE reads, TCRdb lists one record per CDR3 protein. This repertoire shows over 350,000 distinct CDR3 sequences, 20% to 25% found once; its top ten account for around 9%. Sequencing was performed on PBMCs or a T cell subset sorted from them (not recorded which). These receptors were obtained from an adult woman who had mild COVID-19 (a few samples of this study predate the infection). Cell type and time point are not known.

This clonotype came up a few times. V gene TRBV7-9 combines with J gene TRBJ2-4, with 9 bases that match TRBD2. The J segment lost 9 bases and the V segment lost 4 bases, leaving 13 bases of the junction unmatched. Germline loops: CDR1 SEHNR, CDR2 FQNEAQ (reference sequence). This CDR3 has 16 residues. The CDR3 DNA reads as TGTGCCAGCAGCTGGACTAGCGAGAGGGGGGAATCCATTCAGTACTTC. Its protein product is CASSWTSERGESIQYF.

The genes are TRBV7-9 and TRBJ2-1; 7 nucleotides line up with TRBD1. V dropped 0 bases and J dropped 10; count of bases not matched to a gene: 6. The CDR3 loop spans 14 amino acids. The germline gives CDR1 SEHNR, CDR2 FQNEAQ (reference sequence). The CDR3: CASSLAKGAREQFF. The CDR3 bases are TGTGCCAGCAGCTTAGCAAAGGGGGCAAGGGAGCAGTTCTTC.

Here the CDR3 DNA reads TGTGCCAGCAGTTTATACGGGGATCGGATGTTCCACGAGCAGTACTTC. It yields the protein CASSLYGDRMFHEQYF. The rearrangement links TRBV27 to TRBJ2-7; maybe TRBD2 (5 bases). The CDR3 totals 16 residues. Germline assignment: CDR1 MNHEY and CDR2 SMNVEV (reference sequence). V was cut by 1 base and J by 5 bases, with 18 bases left in between.

This clonotype was detected only a few times. The DNA of the CDR3 is TGTGCCAGCAGTCCTATTAGCGGGAGTGGGGGAGGAAGCTCCTACAATGAGCAGTTCTTC. Protein: CASSPISGSGGGSSYNEQFF. The chain is built from TRBV12-3 or TRBV12-4 and TRBJ2-1; 9 nucleotides align to TRBD2. V dropped 5 bases and J dropped 0; count of bases not matched to a gene: 17. The CDR3 sequence is 20 residues long.

This clonotype was recorded a few times. J is TRBJ2-1 and V is TRBV5-1, with 9 bases lining up with TRBD2. From germline, CDR1 is SGHRS and CDR2 YFSETQ. The CDR3 sequence is 16 residues long. The ends lost 1 base at V and 6 bases at J; junction bases unmatched: 8. The CDR3 region has the DNA TGCGCCAGCAGCTTGCTTGCGGGGGGGTTATCCAATGAGCAGTTCTTC. Translation gives CASSLLAGGLSNEQFF.

This clonotype was observed a single time. V and J are TRBV20-1 and TRBJ2-3, with a tentative D call TRBD2 (5 bases). The CDR3 extends over 17 amino acids. The V gene lost 0 bases and the J gene lost 1 base, with 17 bases spanning the gap. Germline V CDR1 and CDR2: DFQATT, SNEGSKA (reference sequence). CDR3 nucleotide sequence: TGCAGTGCTAGAGATCGGGAAAGGCGGCTAGGCACAGATACGCAGTATTTT. This codes for CSARDRERRLGTDTQYF.

The V call is TRBV4-1, the J call TRBJ1-6; a weak D match, TRBD1 (5 bases). Trimming took 0 bases from V and 10 from J, leaving 13 bases between them. This CDR3 comprises 15 residues. Germline-derived CDR1 and CDR2 are MGHRA and YSYEKL. CDR3 nucleotides: TGCGCCAGCAGCCAAGAGGGGGAGGGCCGGTCACCCCTCCACTTT. Translating it yields CASSQEGEGRSPLHF.

The chain has TRBV3-1 and TRBJ2-1; 7 bases fit TRBD1. The CDR3 totals 14 residues. Per the germline V gene, CDR1 is LGHDT and CDR2 is YNNKEL (reference sequence). After removal of 0 bases from V and 8 bases from J, the junction contained 4 bases not matched to a gene. This CDR3 is CASSQEMQGDEQFF. The CDR3 DNA reads TGTGCCAGCAGCCAAGAGATGCAGGGGGATGAGCAGTTCTTC.

In its sample, this clonotype was seen a few times. This chain's CDR3 is CASSLGGWSEQYF. CDR3 bases: TGTGCCAGCAGCTTGGGGGGATGGAGCGAGCAGTACTTC. The chain carries TRBV7-9 and TRBJ2-7, with D possibly matching TRBD2 (6 bases). The CDR3 runs to 13 residues. Trimming left V 3 bases short and J 6 bases short, with 12 bases between. CDR1 is SEHNR and CDR2 is FQNEAQ in the germline V gene (reference sequence).

The chain joins TRBV12-3 or TRBV12-4 to TRBJ2-3; D unresolved. V was clipped by 7 bases and J by 1 base, with 12 bases between them. This CDR3 is 14 amino acids long. The CDR3 reads CASTPSAGTDTQYF. CDR3 sequence (DNA): TGTGCCAGCACCCCCAGCGCAGGCACAGATACGCAGTATTTT.

The chain carries TRBV5-4 and TRBJ1-1, with D unclear. The CDR3 extends over 13 amino acids. Germline V lookup: CDR1 SGHNT, CDR2 YYREEE (reference sequence). Trimming removed 2 bases from V and 1 base from J, with 6 bases in between. CDR3 coding DNA: TGTGCCAGCAGCTTTGACTGGAACACTGAAGCTTTCTTT. Protein product: CASSFDWNTEAFF.

This clonotype has a handful of counts. The V call is TRBV18, the J call TRBJ2-7; maybe TRBD1 (6 bases). Germline-derived CDR1 and CDR2 are KGHSH and LQKENI. V shed 2 bases and J shed 6 bases, with 11 bases lying between them. The CDR3 has 13 amino acids. CDR3 in DNA: TGTGCCAGCTCACCAGACGACAGGCTCGAGCAGTACTTC. Translation: CASSPDDRLEQYF.

The sample holds a few counts of this clonotype. The CDR3 nucleotides are TGTGCCAGCAGCTTGCTTGGGGGGGCAAGAGGGGCCAACGTCCTGACTTTC. Its translation: CASSLLGGARGANVLTF. V gene TRBV5-6 combines with J gene TRBJ2-6, with D perhaps matching TRBD2 (7 bases). Germline V CDR1 and CDR2: SGHDT, YYEEEE. This CDR3 region has 17 residues. V was pared by 1 base and J by 4 bases, with 15 bases between.

This clonotype occurred a few times. This chain joins TRBV7-9 and TRBJ2-3; 13 nucleotides line up with TRBD2. Germline CDR1 SEHNR, CDR2 FQNEAQ (reference sequence). The CDR3 extends over 15 amino acids. Trimming at V came to 5 bases and at J to 4 bases, leaving 3 bases not matched to a gene. DNA for the CDR3: TGTGCCAGCAGCATACTAGCGGGAGGGGCAGATACGCAGTATTTT. This sequence encodes CASSILAGGADTQYF.

The chain is built from TRBV15 and TRBJ2-1; 12 nucleotides align to TRBD1. CDR3 length: 17 residues. Germline V lookup: CDR1 LNHNV, CDR2 YYDKDF (reference sequence). Trimming took 3 bases from V and 6 from J; bases not matched to a gene: 9. The CDR3 region is CATSRDPGTGGFNEQFF. CDR3 in DNA: TGTGCCACCAGCAGGGATCCCGGGACAGGGGGCTTCAATGAGCAGTTCTTC.

This clonotype was seen a few times. This chain links TRBV6-1 with TRBJ1-1; 10 nucleotides align to TRBD1. Germline CDR1 MNHNS, CDR2 SASEGT. The CDR3 runs 16 residues. V shed 7 bases, J shed 1 base, and the junction held 9 bases outside the gene matches. CDR3 sequence: CASTLDRGRGNTEAFF. The CDR3, as DNA: TGTGCCAGCACTTTAGACAGGGGGCGCGGGAACACTGAAGCTTTCTTT.

The chain uses TRBV20-1 and TRBJ1-5, with unresolved D. Between the trimmed V and J ends, which lost 3 bases and 2 bases, there was a span of 11 bases. Looked up from germline, CDR1 is DFQATT and CDR2 is SNEGSKA (reference sequence). The CDR3 extends over 14 amino acids. CDR3 coding DNA: TGCAGTGCTAGCCCCGGGAATGGCAATCAGCCCCAGCATTTT. It yields the protein CSASPGNGNQPQHF.

This clonotype was counted only a few times. This chain joins TRBV18 and TRBJ1-1, with 10 bases identical to TRBD1. With 1 base clipped from V and 1 base from J, the junction kept 3 bases outside the gene matches. The CDR3 covers 16 residues. The V gene's germline CDR1 is KGHSH and CDR2 LQKENI. The chain's CDR3 is CASSPRQGAGNTEAFF. The CDR3 nucleotides read TGTGCCAGCTCACCACGACAGGGGGCTGGGAACACTGAAGCTTTCTTT.

The chain employs TRBV5-1 and TRBJ2-7; possible D gene TRBD2, 6 bases. CDR3 length: 14 residues. The germline V gene encodes CDR1 SGHRS and CDR2 YFSETQ. V lost 2 bases and J 2 bases, leaving 11 bases between the germline ends. The CDR3 loop reads CASSLGREAYEQYF. The CDR3 nucleotides are TGCGCCAGCAGCTTAGGCAGGGAGGCCTACGAGCAGTACTTC. Variable domain in full (rest from reference TRBV5-1 and TRBJ2-7): KAGVTQTPRYLIKTRGQQVTLSCSPISGHRSVSWYQQTPGQGLQFLFEYFSETQRNKGNFPGRFSGRQFSNSRSEMNVSTLELGDSALYLCASSLGREAYEQYFGPGTRLTVT.

V is TRBV4-2 and J is TRBJ1-2, with 7 nucleotides matching TRBD1. This CDR3 is 17 amino acids long. Trimming at V came to 0 bases and at J to 3 bases, leaving 10 bases not matched to a gene. Per the germline V gene, CDR1 is LGHNA and CDR2 is YNFKEQ. This CDR3 reads CASSQEQGPIDYYGYTF. In DNA form, the CDR3 reads TGTGCCAGCAGCCAAGAACAGGGGCCGATAGATTACTATGGCTACACCTTC.

V usage is TRBV6-6 and J usage is TRBJ1-2; possibly TRBD1 for D (6 bases). This CDR3 is 17 amino acids long. The V gene lost 2 bases and the J gene lost 3 bases, with 19 bases spanning the gap. Germline lookup yields CDR1 MNHNY and CDR2 SVGAGI (reference sequence). The CDR3 nucleotides are TGTGCCAGCAGTTACATGGCAGGGGCCGGTCTACACTATGGCTACACCTTC. Translated, it gives CASSYMAGAGLHYGYTF.

The CDR3 sequence: CAWSVQANYGYTF. As DNA, the CDR3 is TGTGCCTGGAGTGTTCAGGCTAACTATGGCTACACCTTC. The chain carries TRBV30 and TRBJ1-2; D remains ambiguous. V was pared by 0 bases and J by 0 bases, with 5 bases between. This CDR3 comprises 13 residues. Germline V CDR1 and CDR2: GTSNPN, SVGIG (reference sequence). The whole variable domain, filled in from reference TRBV30 and TRBJ1-2, reads SQTIHQWPATLVQPVGSPLSLECTVEGTSNPNLYWYRQAAGRGLQLLFYSVGIGQISSEVPQNLSASRPQDRQFILSSKKLLLSDSGFYLCAWSVQANYGYTFGSGTRLTVV.

This clonotype was counted only a few times. The V gene is TRBV7-8, the J gene TRBJ2-5, with 13 positions matching TRBD2. This CDR3 contains 16 residues. Germline trimming cut 3 bases from V and 5 bases from J; bases unmatched to any gene: 6. The germline V gene has CDR1 SGHVS and CDR2 FQNEAQ. CDR3 DNA: TGTGCCAGCAGCTTTCGACTAGCGGGGGGCGGGGAGACCCAGTACTTC. Its translation: CASSFRLAGGGETQYF.

This chain joins TRBV10-3 and TRBJ2-3, with 7 bases matching TRBD2. The CDR3 is 18 residues long. Germline CDR1 is ENHRY and CDR2 is SYGVKD. With V trimmed by 7 bases and J by 2 bases, 18 bases remained unmatched. The chain's CDR3 is CAITRIDLSGSFTDTQYF. In DNA form, the CDR3 reads TGTGCCATCACTCGGATAGACCTTAGCGGGTCCTTCACAGATACGCAGTATTTT.

The sample holds a few counts of this clonotype. The rearrangement links TRBV5-8 to TRBJ1-3; no definite D call. CDR1 and CDR2 (germline): SGHTS, YDEGEE. Trimming left V 5 bases short and J 16 bases short, with 16 bases between. The CDR3 is made up of 11 amino acids. The CDR3 is CASSYPSVGYF. CDR3 in DNA: TGTGCCAGCAGTTATCCCTCGGTGGGGTATTTT.

For this clonotype: The junction shows a germline mismatch at one end, possibly a read error. V is TRBV6-6 and J is TRBJ2-1; 10 bases fit TRBD2. Germline lookup yields CDR1 MNHNY and CDR2 SVGAGI (reference sequence). The CDR3 extends over 19 amino acids. The CDR3 protein is CASRPTPGQILLAGPPPIF. The CDR3 DNA is TGTGCCAGCAGACCCACGCCGGGACAGATTCTACTAGCGGGGCCACCGCCGATCTTC.

This clonotype was counted many times. The V call is TRBV20-1, the J call TRBJ2-3; no clear D. V was shortened by 2 bases and J by 6 bases, with 12 bases between the two germline ends. Germline V CDR1 and CDR2: DFQATT, SNEGSKA (reference sequence). There are 13 residues in the CDR3. The CDR3 reads CSARPSPPDTQYF. CDR3 DNA: TGCAGTGCTAGACCTAGTCCCCCGGATACGCAGTATTTT.

The chain joins TRBV20-1 to TRBJ2-1; perhaps TRBD1 as D (5 bases). Germline CDR1 reads DFQATT; CDR2 reads SNEGSKA (reference sequence). The CDR3 runs 13 residues. Deletions cut 3 bases from V and 4 bases from J, with 10 bases between. The CDR3 DNA reads as TGCAGTGCTAGTCCCAGGGCGTACAATGAGCAGTTCTTC. This gives the protein CSASPRAYNEQFF.

The chain couples TRBV4-2 to TRBJ2-1; 10 bases line up with TRBD1. This CDR3 is 16 amino acids long. The junction had 3 bases not matched to a gene; V was cut back by 0 bases and J by 4 bases. The germline gives CDR1 LGHNA, CDR2 YNFKEQ. The CDR3 is CASSQEVGQGYNEQFF. The DNA of the CDR3 is TGTGCCAGCAGCCAAGAGGTGGGACAGGGGTACAATGAGCAGTTCTTC.

There are a few counts of this clonotype. The chain couples TRBV4-3 to TRBJ1-5, with no clear D. V was clipped by 0 bases and J by 7 bases, with 10 bases between them. The CDR3 has 14 amino acids. The germline V gene has CDR1 LGHNA and CDR2 YSLEER. CDR3 region: CASSQDRWEQPQHF. Here the CDR3 DNA reads TGCGCCAGCAGCCAAGACAGGTGGGAGCAGCCCCAGCATTTT.